The 19 T cell receptor beta chains listed next were all sequenced from one sample in a study of tumor-infiltrating lymphocytes in localized non-small cell lung cancer. Assay: immunoSEQ multiplex PCR; the TCRdb copy retains only in-frame clones and omits some. Of about 4,900 clones in the sample, less than 70% were seen once. Sequenced: lung tumor tissue. These receptors were taken from a human donor with non-small cell lung cancer.

The chain uses TRBV7-2 and TRBJ2-5; D not resolved. The CDR3 extends over 14 amino acids. In germline, CDR1 is SGHTA, CDR2 FQGNSA. Trimming took off 4 bases at V and 3 bases at J, with 12 bases between the two ends. In DNA, the CDR3 is TGTGCCAGCAGCTCCCGACGTGGGGAAGAGACCCAGTACTTC. Its protein product is CASSSRRGEETQYF.

This clone was observed a few times. The chain carries TRBV5-8 and TRBJ1-5, with 7 bases matching TRBD1. Germline CDR1 is SGHTS and CDR2 is YDEGEE. V trimming: 4 bases; J trimming: 4 bases; junction bases outside the gene matches: 5. The CDR3 runs to 14 residues. CDR3 nucleotides: TGTGCCAGCAGCCCGGGACAGCGGAATCAGCCCCAGCATTTT. This encodes CASSPGQRNQPQHF.

This clone has only one observation. The J gene is TRBJ1-1, the V gene TRBV19; no definite D call. Germline values: CDR1 LNHDA, CDR2 SQIVND (reference sequence). This CDR3 spans 13 amino acids. V lost 3 bases and J lost 7, with 12 bases in between. CDR3 sequence (DNA): TGTGCCAGTAGTATGACGGAGACGGGTGAAGCTTTCTTT. Protein sequence: CASSMTETGEAFF.

This clone was observed a handful of times. The V and J genes are TRBV7-3 and TRBJ2-2; D is ambiguous. Trimming took 1 base from V and 3 from J, leaving 3 bases between them. The germline V gene has CDR1 SGHTA and CDR2 FQGTGA. The CDR3 sequence is 13 residues long. The CDR3 protein is CASSLSHTGELFF. The CDR3 DNA is TGTGCCAGCAGCTTAAGCCACACCGGGGAGCTGTTTTTT.

The V gene is TRBV19, the J gene TRBJ2-2, with 9 nucleotides matching TRBD2. Trimming cost V 5 bases and J 4 bases; bases outside gene matches: 8. The CDR3 has 16 amino acids. Germline V lookup: CDR1 LNHDA, CDR2 SQIVND (reference sequence). The CDR3 DNA reads as TGTGCCAGTAGTGAATTAGCGGGAGTCAGCACCGGGGAGCTGTTTTTT. Amino acids: CASSELAGVSTGELFF.

CDR3 DNA sequence: TGCGCCAGCAGCCCGTCACTAGCGGGAGAGGTAGCCAATGAGCAGTTCTTC. Translated, it gives CASSPSLAGEVANEQFF. This chain links TRBV5-1 with TRBJ2-1; 11 bases line up with TRBD2. The V gene end was trimmed by 4 bases and the J gene end by 6 bases; junction bases not matched to a gene: 12. Per germline, CDR1 SGHRS and CDR2 YFSETQ. The CDR3 runs to 17 residues.

This clone was counted between two and nine times. The J gene is TRBJ1-2, the V gene TRBV5-1; D perhaps matches TRBD1 (6 bases). V was trimmed by 4 bases and J by 3 bases, leaving 13 bases between them. The CDR3 extends over 14 amino acids. Germline V gives CDR1 SGHRS, CDR2 YFSETQ. The chain's CDR3 is CASSNKQGDYGYTF. DNA for the CDR3: TGCGCCAGCAGCAACAAACAGGGTGACTATGGCTACACCTTC.

This sequence joins TRBV20-1 and TRBJ2-3; D is uncertain. CDR3 length equals 11 residues. V shed 3 bases and J shed 4 bases, with 5 bases lying between them. Germline V gene sequence: CDR1 DFQATT, CDR2 SNEGSKA (reference sequence). CDR3 sequence reads: CSARGSDTQYF. The CDR3 nucleotides are TGCAGTGCTAGGGGATCAGATACGCAGTATTTT.

This clone was counted once. This rearrangement joins TRBV6-6 to TRBJ2-7, with D perhaps assigned TRBD1 or TRBD2 (6 bases each). Germline CDR1 is MNHNY and CDR2 is SVGAGI (reference sequence). The V end lost 6 bases, the J end lost 3 bases, and 18 bases lay between the germline ends. This CDR3 region has 15 residues. This CDR3 is CASRGGPDTSYEQYF. In nucleotides, the CDR3 is TGTGCCAGCAGAGGGGGGCCGGACACCAGCTACGAGCAGTACTTC.

This chain uses TRBV27 with TRBJ1-6; TRBD1 matches at 8 bases. V lost 7 bases and J lost 8; bases outside the gene matches: 13. Germline loops: CDR1 MNHEY, CDR2 SMNVEV (reference sequence). This CDR3 comprises 16 residues. The CDR3 here is CASTPRGGRGHSPLHF. The DNA of the CDR3 is TGTGCCAGCACCCCAAGGGGAGGCAGGGGGCATTCACCCCTCCACTTT.

The chain is built from TRBV5-6 and TRBJ1-4, with D possibly TRBD1 on 5 matching bases. V was shortened by 2 bases and J by 8 bases, with 13 bases between the two germline ends. The germline gives CDR1 SGHDT, CDR2 YYEEEE. The CDR3 contains 14 residues. The CDR3 nucleotides read TGTGCCAGCAGCTTAAGGGACGGTATCGAAAAACTGTTTTTT. Translated: CASSLRDGIEKLFF.

V is TRBV27 and J is TRBJ1-4; no clear D gene. Germline CDR1 is MNHEY and CDR2 is SMNVEV (reference sequence). Trimming shortened V by 7 bases and J by 5 bases, and 8 bases separated the two germline ends. CDR3 length equals 12 residues. CDR3 coding DNA: TGTGCCAGCAAAAGTAGGAATGAAAAACTGTTTTTT. Its translation: CASKSRNEKLFF.

This clone was seen a few times. This chain joins TRBV28 and TRBJ1-4; D is ambiguous. CDR1 and CDR2 (germline): MDHEN, SYDVKM. This CDR3 spans 11 amino acids. The V and J ends lost 7 bases and 8 bases respectively, with 8 bases between them. This CDR3 reads CASMGYEKLFF. Here the CDR3 DNA reads TGTGCCAGCATGGGTTACGAAAAACTGTTTTTT.

The chain couples TRBV7-9 to TRBJ1-2; D is perhaps TRBD1 (5 bases). Germline V gene lookup returns CDR1 SEHNR and CDR2 FQNEAQ (reference sequence). This CDR3 region has 14 residues. Trimming left V 3 bases short and J 8 bases short, with 16 bases between. The CDR3, as DNA: TGTGCCAGCAGCTTTCCTTTGGGGGAGAGCGGCTACACCTTC. Amino acids: CASSFPLGESGYTF.

This sequence joins TRBV10-3 and TRBJ2-2, with 10 bases matching TRBD1. The CDR3 contains 15 residues. Germline CDR1 and CDR2: ENHRY and SYGVKD. Trimming took 10 bases from V and 4 from J; bases not matched to a gene: 9. The CDR3 bases are TGTGCCACCCTCAGGACAGGGGGAATCACCGGGGAGCTGTTTTTT. Protein product: CATLRTGGITGELFF.

The gene calls are TRBV7-4 and TRBJ1-1; D remains unclear. Trimming pared 3 bases from V and 8 bases from J, leaving 10 bases between. Germline values: CDR1 SGHVT, CDR2 SQSDAQ. The CDR3 extends over 12 amino acids. The CDR3, as DNA: TGTGCCAGCAGCTTCTGGGAGAAAGAAGCTTTCTTT. Translating gives CASSFWEKEAFF.

The chain couples TRBV5-4 to TRBJ1-2; possibly TRBD1 for D (6 bases). The germline V and J ends were trimmed by 4 bases and 5 bases, with 15 bases remaining between them. CDR1 SGHNT and CDR2 YYREEE come from the germline V gene (reference sequence). The CDR3 has 14 amino acids. The CDR3 here is CASSVPGALYGYTF. CDR3 sequence (DNA): TGTGCCAGCAGCGTACCGGGGGCCCTATATGGCTACACCTTC.

This clone was seen a single time. The V gene is TRBV27, the J gene TRBJ1-4; D gene unclear. The CDR3 loop spans 15 amino acids. Per the germline V gene, CDR1 is MNHEY and CDR2 is SMNVEV (reference sequence). Between the trimmed V and J ends, which lost 6 bases and 0 bases, there was a span of 11 bases. The CDR3 DNA reads as TGTGCCAGCAGGGCAGGACTCGCAACTAATGAAAAACTGTTTTTT. Its translation is CASRAGLATNEKLFF.

The rearrangement links TRBV9 to TRBJ1-6; TRBD1 agrees at 7 bases. The ends lost 0 bases at V and 8 bases at J; junction bases unmatched: 5. The CDR3 is 15 amino acids. Germline V gives CDR1 SGDLS, CDR2 YYNGEE. CDR3 nucleotides: TGTGCCAGCAGCGTAGAGCAGGGGGTATATTCACCCCTCCACTTT. Its translation: CASSVEQGVYSPLHF.